A selection of T cell receptor beta chains follows, all from one sample in a study of blood T cell repertoires in COVID-19. Sequencing used immunoSEQ multiplex PCR; TCRdb keeps in-frame clones, though not all of them. The sample has fewer than 300,000 clones, about nine tenths seen once. Sequencing was carried out using PBMCs or T cells enriched from blood (not recorded which). These receptors were obtained from a woman aged 25 to 39 who had recovered from COVID-19. Both conserved end residues are part of each CDR3. The D gene is left open where the match is weak. Only some rows state a clone size, as once, few, many or a class for expanded clones.

d_call clone_size j_call v_call cdr3_nt cdr3_aa
NA NA TRBJ1-4 TRBV5-8 TGTGCCAGCAGCGGGGGGGACGGCGGGACTAATGAAAAACTGTTTTTT CASSGGDGGTNEKLFF
TRBD2 NA TRBJ2-7 TRBV19 TGTGCCAGTAGTCTCAAAGGGACTAGCGGGAGTTCCTACGAGCAGTACTTC CASSLKGTSGSSYEQYF
TRBD2 NA TRBJ2-2 TRBV2 TGTGCCAGCAGTCTTAGCGGGGCGAACACCGGGGAGCTGTTTTTT CASSLSGANTGELFF
NA once TRBJ2-5 TRBV15 TGTGCCACCAGCAGAGATTATCGGGGGACGGGGGAGACCCAGTACTTC CATSRDYRGTGETQYF
TRBD2 NA TRBJ2-3 TRBV7-3 TGTGCCAGCAGCACCTCTAGCGGGAGGGCCCAAGATACGCAGTATTTT CASSTSSGRAQDTQYF
TRBD2 NA TRBJ2-2 TRBV7-9 TGTGCCAGCAGCTCACTAGCGGGGGACACCGGGGAGCTGTTTTTT CASSSLAGDTGELFF
TRBD1 NA TRBJ2-7 TRBV6-2/TRBV6-3 TGTGCCAGCAGTTCCCCCCGGGACAGGGACTCCTACGAGCAGTACTTC CASSSPRDRDSYEQYF
TRBD1 NA TRBJ1-4 TRBV7-6 TGTGCCAGCAGCTTAGGGCCGGGACAGTACGAAAAACTGTTTTTT CASSLGPGQYEKLFF
TRBD2 NA TRBJ2-2 TRBV7-8 TGTGCCAGCAGCCCCAGGTCGGGGAGGGGAGTCCGCCCCGGGGAGCTGTTTTTT CASSPRSGRGVRPGELFF
TRBD1 once TRBJ2-7 TRBV6-6 TGTGCCAGCAGTTACTCGAGGACAGGGGAGATCGACGAGCAGTACTTC CASSYSRTGEIDEQYF
TRBD2 NA TRBJ2-7 TRBV6-5 TGTGCCAACAGTTACTCGGCTAGCGGGGTGACCTACGAGCAGTACTTC CANSYSASGVTYEQYF
TRBD2 NA TRBJ2-1 TRBV27 TGTGCCATCATTGGGGTAAGAGGGAGGGCTCTTGAGCAGTTCTTC CAIIGVRGRALEQFF
TRBD2 NA TRBJ2-7 TRBV18 TGTGCCAGCTCACCAGCTAGCGGCTACGAGCAGTACTTC CASSPASGYEQYF
NA NA TRBJ2-7 TRBV28 TGTGCCAGCAGTTTCCAGTCAAGCTCCTACGAGCAGTACTTC CASSFQSSSYEQYF
NA NA TRBJ1-4 TRBV7-2 TGTGCCAGCAGCTTAGTCCGCCGGGATGAAAAACTGTTTTTT CASSLVRRDEKLFF
TRBD1 once TRBJ1-4 TRBV27 TGTGCCAGCAGTTCCCTGGACAGGGTAGAGGAAAAACTGTTTTTT CASSSLDRVEEKLFF